The 27 T cell receptor beta chains given below trace back to one sample, sequenced in a study of shared clonotypes between healthy human individuals. Only in-frame clones appear in the TCRdb table, and some are missing; sequencing was by immunoSEQ multiplex PCR. The sample records 2 million to 2.5 million clones, 85% to 95% being singletons. Input material: naive CD4+ T cells from PBMCs. The subset was: CD45RA+ positively selected. The source of these receptors is a young man in good health. Some clones in this sample may be carry-over from other donors' samples.

CDR3 coding DNA: TGTGCCAGCAGCGTACTAGCGGGAGTAAGCGGGGAGCTGTTTTTT. As protein: CASSVLAGVSGELFF. This chain connects TRBV9 to TRBJ2-2; 10 positions match TRBD2. The germline V gene encodes CDR1 SGDLS and CDR2 YYNGEE. The trim removed 1 base at V and 7 bases at J, leaving 4 bases unmatched. This CDR3 has 15 residues.

This chain connects TRBV28 to TRBJ2-5; no definite D call. The CDR3 consists of 12 residues. V was clipped by 1 base and J by 4 bases, with 4 bases between them. Per germline, CDR1 MDHEN and CDR2 SYDVKM. This chain's CDR3 is CASSLYLETQYF. The CDR3 DNA reads TGTGCCAGCAGTTTATACCTAGAGACCCAGTACTTC.

A note on this clone: This CDR3 is also generated by other DNA sequences in the sample. The rearrangement joins TRBV29-1 to TRBJ2-3; D gene ambiguous. The CDR3 is 12 amino acids. V dropped 2 bases and J dropped 0 bases, with 3 bases sitting between them. Germline V gene sequence: CDR1 SQVTM, CDR2 ANQGSEA. The CDR3 coding sequence is TGCAGCGTTGAACCTAGCACAGATACGCAGTATTTT. Translated: CSVEPSTDTQYF.

The CDR3 sequence is CASSGLAGVSEQYF. The CDR3 nucleotides are TGTGCCAGCAGTGGACTAGCGGGAGTAAGCGAGCAGTACTTC. The J gene is TRBJ2-7, the V gene TRBV25-1; 12 nucleotides align to TRBD2. Germline V CDR1 and CDR2: MGHDK, SYGVNS. This CDR3 has 14 residues. The ends lost 4 bases at V and 6 bases at J; junction bases unmatched: 4.

The chain links TRBV5-1 to TRBJ2-7; D gene unclear. V was clipped by 4 bases and J by 0 bases, with 8 bases between them. This CDR3 is 13 amino acids long. CDR1 SGHRS and CDR2 YFSETQ come from the germline V gene. The CDR3 loop is CASSNTGSYEQYF. The DNA for the CDR3 is TGCGCCAGCAGCAATACCGGCTCCTACGAGCAGTACTTC.

The rearrangement joins TRBV5-6 to TRBJ2-5, with D uncertain. The DNA end is a closer match to TRBJ2-7, so the J assignment may be wrong. The germline V gene encodes CDR1 SGHDT and CDR2 YYEEEE. This CDR3 comprises 15 residues. The CDR3 protein is CASSLRRIGPYEQYF. CDR3 DNA sequence: TGTGCCAGCAGCTTGCGGCGGATTGGGCCCTACGAGCAGTACTTC.

This chain connects TRBV4-3 to TRBJ2-1; no firm D call. In germline, CDR1 is LGHNA, CDR2 YSLEER. Trimming cost V 4 bases and J 6 bases, with 22 bases left between them. The CDR3 covers 17 residues. This chain's CDR3 is CASSRILSTLSFNEQFF. CDR3 bases: TGCGCCAGCAGCCGAATCCTTTCAACGCTCTCGTTCAATGAGCAGTTCTTC.

In regard to this clone: Within the sample, other DNA sequences also encode this same CDR3. This chain joins TRBV5-1 and TRBJ2-1; 14 bases match TRBD2. CDR3 size: 17 residues. In germline, CDR1 is SGHRS, CDR2 YFSETQ. J was trimmed by 6 bases and V by 0 bases; bases with no gene match: 5. The DNA of the CDR3 is TGCGCCAGCAGCTTGGGACTAGCGGGAGGGCCTTCCAATGAGCAGTTCTTC. Its protein is CASSLGLAGGPSNEQFF.

The V and J genes are TRBV7-2 and TRBJ2-2, with 7 nucleotides matching TRBD1. V lost 10 bases and J lost 5; bases outside the gene matches: 1. The germline V gene encodes CDR1 SGHTA and CDR2 FQGNSA. The CDR3 loop spans 11 amino acids. The CDR3 here is CATRGTGELFF. CDR3 DNA sequence: TGTGCCACCAGGGGGACCGGGGAGCTGTTTTTT.

About this clone: The sample has other DNA sequences that encode this CDR3 too. V usage is TRBV18 and J usage is TRBJ2-5, with D tentatively TRBD1 (5 bases). V was clipped by 2 bases and J by 2 bases, with 6 bases between them. CDR3 length equals 13 residues. Germline-derived CDR1 and CDR2 are KGHSH and LQKENI. The CDR3 DNA follows: TGTGCCAGCTCACCAGACAGACAAGAGACCCAGTACTTC. Its protein is CASSPDRQETQYF.

This chain links TRBV10-3 with TRBJ2-1; the match to TRBD2 covers 10 bases. The CDR3 spans 16 residues. The V gene's germline CDR1 is ENHRY and CDR2 SYGVKD. The trim removed 2 bases at V and 15 bases at J, leaving 16 bases unmatched. The CDR3 is CAISEIASGRSVGPFF. The CDR3 nucleotides are TGTGCCATCAGTGAGATCGCTAGCGGGAGATCCGTAGGTCCGTTCTTC.

The rearrangement joins TRBV19 to TRBJ1-5, with D unresolved. CDR1 is LNHDA and CDR2 is SQIVND in the germline V gene (reference sequence). With 3 bases removed from V and 9 bases from J, the gap between germline ends came to 15 bases. The CDR3 has 14 residues. The chain's CDR3 is CASSIGRSLGPQHF. The CDR3 DNA is TGTGCCAGTAGTATCGGTCGCAGCCTCGGGCCCCAGCATTTT.

This sequence joins TRBV11-2 and TRBJ2-7; D ambiguous. Trimming stripped 0 bases from V and 3 bases from J, with 12 bases between. Germline values: CDR1 SGHAT, CDR2 FQNNGV. There are 15 residues in the CDR3. Written as DNA, the CDR3 is TGTGCCAGCAGCTTAGATAGTCGCTCAGGCTACGAGCAGTACTTC. Encoded protein: CASSLDSRSGYEQYF.

The gene calls are TRBV25-1 and TRBJ2-1; a weak D match, TRBD2 (6 bases). Germline V gene sequence: CDR1 MGHDK, CDR2 SYGVNS. The CDR3 has 13 amino acids. The ends were cut back, 11 bases at V and 3 bases at J, with 14 bases in the middle. The CDR3 coding sequence is TGTGCCGCCCGGGGAGGAGACTACAATGAGCAGTTCTTC. It encodes CAARGGDYNEQFF.

The genes are TRBV6-1 and TRBJ2-2; 7 bases line up with TRBD2. The junction had 14 bases not matched to a gene; V was cut back by 4 bases and J by 6 bases. CDR1 is MNHNS, CDR2 SASEGT, per germline. The CDR3 is made up of 17 amino acids. The DNA for the CDR3 is TGTGCCAGCAGTGCCCTTGGGTCAGCCCGGGGGGCCGGGGAGCTGTTTTTT. Encoded protein: CASSALGSARGAGELFF.

About this clone itself: The sample has other DNA sequences that encode this CDR3 too. The V call is TRBV7-2, the J call TRBJ2-7; tentative D call: TRBD2 (6 bases). The V gene's germline CDR1 is SGHTA and CDR2 FQGNSA. The CDR3 length is 13 residues. Between the trimmed V and J ends, which lost 1 base and 6 bases, there was a span of 10 bases. CDR3 in amino acids: CASSLGQGGEQYF. The CDR3 nucleotides are TGTGCCAGCAGCTTAGGGCAGGGAGGCGAGCAGTACTTC.

V gene TRBV2 combines with J gene TRBJ1-5, with D tentatively TRBD1 (5 bases). From germline, CDR1 is SNHLY and CDR2 FYNNEI. The V and J ends lost 4 bases and 7 bases respectively, with 14 bases between them. The CDR3 has 14 residues. The CDR3 is CASSGMGSGQPQHF. CDR3 coding DNA: TGTGCCAGCAGTGGTATGGGTTCAGGGCAGCCCCAGCATTTT.

This chain connects TRBV2 to TRBJ1-1; D uncertain. Germline V gene sequence: CDR1 SNHLY, CDR2 FYNNEI. V was cut by 6 bases and J by 5 bases, with 19 bases left in between. The CDR3 is 15 amino acids. The CDR3 is CASSPGSGELTEAFF. As DNA, the CDR3 is TGTGCCAGCAGCCCGGGGAGCGGTGAGTTGACTGAAGCTTTCTTT.

This rearrangement joins TRBV18 to TRBJ2-1; D possibly matches TRBD1 or TRBD2 (5 bases each). The germline V gene has CDR1 KGHSH and CDR2 LQKENI. The CDR3 loop spans 14 amino acids. Trimming removed 1 base from V and 4 bases from J, with 8 bases in between. CDR3 sequence reads: CASSPRDGYNEQFF. CDR3 bases: TGTGCCAGCTCACCACGGGACGGGTACAATGAGCAGTTCTTC.

The genes are TRBV9 and TRBJ2-1; 15 bases are a match to TRBD2. CDR3 size: 15 residues. J was trimmed by 6 bases and V by 4 bases; bases with no gene match: 2. CDR1 is SGDLS, CDR2 YYNGEE, per germline. CDR3 protein: CASSRTSGRANEQFF. CDR3 bases: TGTGCCAGCAGCCGGACTAGCGGGAGGGCCAATGAGCAGTTCTTC.

V and J are TRBV2 and TRBJ2-3; 10 bases are a match to TRBD2. There are 15 residues in the CDR3. The germline V gene encodes CDR1 SNHLY and CDR2 FYNNEI. V dropped 6 bases and J dropped 4; count of bases not matched to a gene: 7. CDR3 nucleotide sequence: TGTGCCAGCAGATCCCTAGCGGGAGTTCCAGATACGCAGTATTTT. As protein: CASRSLAGVPDTQYF.

V usage is TRBV18 and J usage is TRBJ2-7, with 10 bases matching TRBD1. The CDR3 runs 15 residues. Per the germline V gene, CDR1 is KGHSH and CDR2 is LQKENI. V gave up 0 bases and J gave up 7 bases; unmatched junction bases: 6. The CDR3 loop reads CASSPPGQGREEQYF. Here the CDR3 DNA reads TGTGCCAGCTCACCACCGGGACAGGGGAGGGAAGAGCAGTACTTC. Variable domain in full (rest from reference TRBV18 and TRBJ2-7): NAGVMQNPRHLVRRRGQEARLRCSPMKGHSHVYWYRQLPEEGLKFMVYLQKENIIDESGMPKERFSAEFPKEGPSILRIQQVVRGDSAAYFCASSPPGQGREEQYFGPGTRLTVT.

The chain is built from TRBV27 and TRBJ1-2, with a possible D match to TRBD1 (5 bases). CDR1 and CDR2 (germline): MNHEY, SMNVEV (reference sequence). V dropped 8 bases and J dropped 4 bases, with 20 bases sitting between them. The CDR3 runs 15 residues. DNA for the CDR3: TGTGCCAGCGCACCGGGACTGCCTATAGTCTATGGCTACACCTTC. Protein product: CASAPGLPIVYGYTF.

This chain connects TRBV7-8 to TRBJ2-5; 12 bases fit TRBD2. Germline loops: CDR1 SGHVS, CDR2 FQNEAQ. The CDR3 has 17 residues. The trim removed 2 bases at V and 5 bases at J, leaving 9 bases unmatched. In DNA, the CDR3 is TGTGCCAGCAGCTTACGATCGACTAGCGGGAGTGTTGAGACCCAGTACTTC. It translates to CASSLRSTSGSVETQYF.

The CDR3 region has the DNA TGCGCCAGCAGCTCCTCCGGGACTAGCGGGAGGGAAATTAATGAGCAGTTCTTC. This sequence encodes CASSSSGTSGREINEQFF. The chain carries TRBV5-1 and TRBJ2-1; 16 positions match TRBD2. Germline values: CDR1 SGHRS, CDR2 YFSETQ. Trimming at V came to 3 bases and at J to 7 bases, leaving 10 bases not matched to a gene. This CDR3 comprises 18 residues.

This chain links TRBV11-1 with TRBJ2-7; D is unclear. V lost 5 bases and J lost 0, with 14 bases in between. Germline CDR1 SGHAT, CDR2 FQDESV (reference sequence). The CDR3 has 15 amino acids. CDR3 sequence reads: CASSKNPLSSYEQYF. CDR3 nucleotides: TGTGCCAGCAGCAAAAATCCCCTGAGCTCCTACGAGCAGTACTTC.

The chain uses TRBV11-2 and TRBJ2-1; 10 bases align to TRBD2. V dropped 0 bases and J dropped 2; count of bases not matched to a gene: 1. Germline V gene sequence: CDR1 SGHAT, CDR2 FQNNGV. The CDR3 runs 16 residues. The DNA for the CDR3 is TGTGCCAGCAGCTTAGAGGGACTAGCGACCTACAATGAGCAGTTCTTC. Translated: CASSLEGLATYNEQFF.